A single sample is the source of the 3 T cell receptor beta chains below, sequenced in a study of blood T cell repertoires in COVID-19. Generated by immunoSEQ multiplex PCR, the TCRdb table keeps only in-frame clones and is missing some. The profile shows fewer than 700,000 clones, roughly nine tenths of them singletons. Material: peripheral blood. These receptors were collected from a woman aged 50 to 60 with COVID-19, enrolled during active disease.

The chain uses TRBV4-2 and TRBJ1-1, with D tentatively TRBD1 (6 bases). The CDR3 loop spans 15 amino acids. Per germline, CDR1 LGHNA and CDR2 YNFKEQ. Trimming took 3 bases from V and 4 from J, leaving 15 bases between them. The chain's CDR3 is CASSHSSGESTEAFF. The CDR3 DNA follows: TGTGCCAGCAGCCACTCATCAGGGGAGAGCACTGAAGCTTTCTTT.

V is TRBV2 and J is TRBJ2-1; TRBD1 might be the D (6 bases). V was clipped by 5 bases and J by 5 bases, with 13 bases between them. The CDR3 has 14 amino acids. CDR1 and CDR2 (germline): SNHLY, FYNNEI. This CDR3 reads CASSSGALDNEQFF. The CDR3 bases are TGTGCCAGCAGTTCAGGGGCTTTGGACAATGAGCAGTTCTTC.

V gene TRBV2 combines with J gene TRBJ2-5, with 8 bases matching TRBD2. Germline trimming cut 7 bases from V and 2 bases from J; bases unmatched to any gene: 9. CDR1 is SNHLY, CDR2 FYNNEI, per germline. The CDR3 runs to 15 residues. The CDR3 loop reads CASNHRRGDQETQYF. The DNA of the CDR3 is TGTGCCAGCAACCACCGGCGGGGGGATCAAGAGACCCAGTACTTC. The complete variable domain, with remaining parts taken from reference TRBV2 and TRBJ2-5, reads EPEVTQTPSHQVTQMGQEVILRCVPISNHLYFYWYRQILGQKVEFLVSFYNNEISEKSEIFDDQFSVERPDGSNFTLKIRSTKLEDSAMYFCASNHRRGDQETQYFGPGTRLLVL.